This is a list of T cell receptor beta chains from one sample in a study of T cell responses to AZD1222 COVID-19 vaccine. Clones were read by immunoSEQ multiplex PCR, and TCRdb kept only the in-frame ones, dropping some. The sample lists approximately 80,000 clones; 88% were seen once. The source material was peripheral blood, sampled on day 0 of MenACWY control vaccination. Receptors originate from an adult in good health. The CDR3 runs from the conserved cysteine through the conserved F or W. D genes are given only for firm matches. A clone size is listed for some rows: how often the clone was seen (once, few, many), or a class if it is expanded.

v_call	d_call	clone_size	j_call	cdr3_nt	cdr3_aa
TRBV6-5	.	once	TRBJ1-4	TGTGCCAGCAGTTCGGACGGGACAACTAATGAAAAACTGTTTTTT	CASSSDGTTNEKLFF
TRBV3-1/TRBV3-2	.	.	TRBJ1-5	TGTGCCAGCAGCCAAGGAAAACAGGGAAGTCAGCCCCAGCATTTT	CASSQGKQGSQPQHF
TRBV9	TRBD2	.	TRBJ2-3	TGTGCCAGCACTAAAAGCGGGGGGTCGGACGATACGCAGTATTTT	CASTKSGGSDDTQYF
TRBV5-1	TRBD2	.	TRBJ2-3	TGCGCCAGCAGCATTAGCGGGGGGGACACAGATACGCAGTATTTT	CASSISGGDTDTQYF
TRBV6-5	.	.	TRBJ1-1	TGTGCCAGCAGTTACTCGACACTCATGAACACTGAAGCTTTCTTT	CASSYSTLMNTEAFF
TRBV30	.	.	TRBJ1-1	TGTGCCTGGAGTGTACAAGGGAGGAACACTGAAGCTTTCTTT	CAWSVQGRNTEAFF
TRBV18	.	.	TRBJ1-3	TGTGCCAGCTCACCAATCGGAGTACACAACTCTGGAAACACCATATATTTT	CASSPIGVHNSGNTIYF
TRBV29-1	.	.	TRBJ1-1	TGCAGCGTACGGGACCCGAACACTGAAGCTTTCTTT	CSVRDPNTEAFF
TRBV12-5	TRBD2	.	TRBJ2-7	TGTGCTAGTGGTTTGGTTGGTGCGGGGGGGATCAACGAGCAGTACTTC	CASGLVGAGGINEQYF
TRBV13	.	.	TRBJ1-6	TGTGCCAGCAGCCAAGGGGGTAAGGGTTCACCCCTCCACTTT	CASSQGGKGSPLHF
TRBV7-6	TRBD1	once	TRBJ1-3	TGTGCCAGCAGCTTGGGCGGGACAGGGGGAAACACCATATATTTT	CASSLGGTGGNTIYF
TRBV12-3/TRBV12-4	.	.	TRBJ1-2	TGTGCCAGCAGTTTCGACAATTTTAGCGGCTACACCTTC	CASSFDNFSGYTF
TRBV14	.	.	TRBJ2-1	TGTGCCAGCAGCCGCCTGGGTTCGGACACGACCTACAATGAGCAGTTCTTC	CASSRLGSDTTYNEQFF